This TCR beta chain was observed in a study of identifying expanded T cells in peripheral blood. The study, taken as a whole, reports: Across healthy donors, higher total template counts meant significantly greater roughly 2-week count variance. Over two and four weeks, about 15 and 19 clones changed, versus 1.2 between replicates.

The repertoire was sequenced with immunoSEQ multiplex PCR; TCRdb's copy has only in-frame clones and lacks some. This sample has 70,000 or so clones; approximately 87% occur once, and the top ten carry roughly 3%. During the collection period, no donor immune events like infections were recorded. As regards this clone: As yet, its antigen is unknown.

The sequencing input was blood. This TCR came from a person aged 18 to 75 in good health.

Here the CDR3 DNA reads TGTGCCACCAGTTGGGACAACGCCAAGGTGGCCGGGGAGCTGTTTTTT. Translated, it gives CATSWDNAKVAGELFF. The chain couples TRBV15 to TRBJ2-2, with a tentative D call TRBD1 (6 bases). CDR1 is LNHNV, CDR2 YYDKDF, per germline (reference sequence). The CDR3 is 16 residues long. Trimming took 6 bases from V and 6 from J, leaving 20 bases between them. Complete variable domain (other parts from reference TRBV15 and TRBJ2-2): DAMVIQNPRYQVTQFGKPVTLSCSQTLNHNVMYWYQQKSSQAPKLLFHYYDKDFNNEADTPDNFQSRRPNTSFCFLDIRSPGLGDTAMYLCATSWDNAKVAGELFFGEGSRLTVL.